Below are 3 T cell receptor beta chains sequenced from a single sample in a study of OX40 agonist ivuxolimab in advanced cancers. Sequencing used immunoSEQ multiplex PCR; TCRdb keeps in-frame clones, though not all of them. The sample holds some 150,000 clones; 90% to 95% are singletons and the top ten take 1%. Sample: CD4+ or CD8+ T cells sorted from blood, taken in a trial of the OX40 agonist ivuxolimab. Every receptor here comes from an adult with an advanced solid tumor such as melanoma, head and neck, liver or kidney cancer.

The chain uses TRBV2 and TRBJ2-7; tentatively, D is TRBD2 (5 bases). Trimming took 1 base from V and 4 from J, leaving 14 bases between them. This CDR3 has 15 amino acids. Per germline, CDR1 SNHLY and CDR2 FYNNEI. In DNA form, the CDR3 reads TGTGCCAGCAGTGAAGGCCCGGGATTTGGATACGAGCAGTACTTC. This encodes CASSEGPGFGYEQYF.

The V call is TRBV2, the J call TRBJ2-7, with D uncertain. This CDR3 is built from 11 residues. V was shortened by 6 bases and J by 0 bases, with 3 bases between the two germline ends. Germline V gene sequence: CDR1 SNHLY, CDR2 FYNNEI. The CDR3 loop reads CASSYSYEQYF. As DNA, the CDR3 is TGTGCCAGCAGCTACTCCTACGAGCAGTACTTC.

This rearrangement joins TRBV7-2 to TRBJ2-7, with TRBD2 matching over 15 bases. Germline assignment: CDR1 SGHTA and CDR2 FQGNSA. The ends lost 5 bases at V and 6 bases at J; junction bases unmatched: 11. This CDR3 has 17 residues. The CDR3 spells CASSGRTSGGGRCEQYF. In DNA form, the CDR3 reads TGTGCCAGCAGCGGAAGGACTAGCGGGGGGGGCCGGTGCGAGCAGTACTTC.